A single sample gave rise to the 14 T cell receptor beta chains below, sequenced in a study of blood T cell repertoires in COVID-19 (dated by TCRdb to the early 2020s). The library was prepared using the immunoSEQ multiplex PCR assay. The clones in this table, taken by TCRdb from immuneACCESS, are in-frame only. Not every clone is retained; where verified, under half of the shortfall comes from an unresolved V gene, and the cause of the rest is unknown. For this sample there are roughly 220,000 clones; around 84% appear just once. The ten most abundant clones make up 4.5% to 7.5% of the sample. Material: peripheral blood. The receptors shown here come from a man at least 80 years old with acute or convalescent COVID-19.

The chain links TRBV15 to TRBJ1-5; 9 bases line up with TRBD1. There are 18 residues in the CDR3. Per germline, CDR1 LNHNV and CDR2 YYDKDF (reference sequence). The V and J ends lost 0 bases and 4 bases, in that order; junction bases with no gene match: 10. The CDR3 DNA reads as TGTGCCACCAGCAGAGATGGGACAGGGACGGTAGGAAATCAGCCCCAGCATTTT. Its protein is CATSRDGTGTVGNQPQHF.

This rearrangement joins TRBV6-5 to TRBJ2-7; TRBD1 aligns across 8 bases. The J segment lost 3 bases and the V segment lost 4 bases, leaving 8 bases of the junction unmatched. Germline V CDR1 and CDR2: MNHEY, SVGAGI. The CDR3 is 15 residues long. The CDR3 DNA follows: TGTGCCAGCAGTTTAGGGGGGACAGGAGACTACGAGCAGTACGTC. This translates into CASSLGGTGDYEQYV.

V gene TRBV19 combines with J gene TRBJ1-5; possible D gene TRBD1, 6 bases. V dropped 7 bases and J dropped 4 bases, with 11 bases sitting between them. CDR1 and CDR2 (germline): LNHDA, SQIVND (reference sequence). The CDR3 covers 13 residues. The CDR3 loop reads CASTGVGNQPQHF. The CDR3 DNA follows: TGTGCCAGTACAGGGGTCGGGAATCAGCCCCAGCATTTT.

A word on this clone: The junction departs from the called germline gene at one end, perhaps through a read error. The V and J genes are TRBV6-5 and TRBJ2-7; 13 bases match TRBD2. The CDR3 covers 12 residues. Germline assignment: CDR1 MNHEY and CDR2 SVGAGI. The CDR3, as DNA: TGTGCCAGCAACTTCCCGGGACTAGCGGGGAACTTC. It encodes CASNFPGLAGNF.

The rearrangement links TRBV5-1 to TRBJ2-7; tentatively, D is TRBD1 (5 bases). This CDR3 contains 14 residues. Germline CDR1 SGHRS, CDR2 YFSETQ. The V end lost 0 bases, the J end lost 6 bases, and 13 bases lay between the germline ends. This CDR3 reads CASSLVWLTGEQYF. CDR3 bases: TGCGCCAGCAGCTTGGTGTGGCTTACAGGCGAGCAGTACTTC.

This clone has only a few counts. The chain has TRBV2 and TRBJ2-5, with TRBD1 identical over 7 bases. This CDR3 spans 14 amino acids. Trimming took 5 bases from V and 1 from J; bases not matched to a gene: 4. Germline-derived CDR1 and CDR2 are SNHLY and FYNNEI. CDR3 amino acids: CASSQWDSQETQYF. Written as DNA, the CDR3 is TGTGCCAGCAGTCAGTGGGACAGCCAAGAGACCCAGTACTTC.

This chain joins TRBV28 and TRBJ2-1; TRBD1 might be the D (7 bases). Per the germline V gene, CDR1 is MDHEN and CDR2 is SYDVKM. The CDR3 totals 17 residues. The V gene lost 2 bases and the J gene lost 0 bases, with 14 bases spanning the gap. Here the CDR3 DNA reads TGTGCCAGCAGTTTACCGAACAGGGGAGGCTCCTACAATGAGCAGTTCTTC. Its protein product is CASSLPNRGGSYNEQFF.

CDR3 protein: CASSFTGTSNNEQFF. For the CDR3, the DNA is TGTGCCAGCAGCTTCACCGGGACTAGCAACAATGAGCAGTTCTTC. V is TRBV7-3 and J is TRBJ2-1, with 9 positions matching TRBD2. Germline V gives CDR1 SGHTA, CDR2 FQGTGA. The CDR3 contains 15 residues. The V and J ends lost 3 bases and 5 bases, in that order; junction bases with no gene match: 5.

V usage is TRBV2 and J usage is TRBJ2-5, with D tentatively TRBD2 (6 bases). V gave up 6 bases and J gave up 1 base, with 15 bases separating them. The CDR3 is 15 amino acids. Per germline, CDR1 SNHLY and CDR2 FYNNEI. CDR3 loop: CASSDLGLSQETQYF. The CDR3 nucleotides read TGTGCCAGCAGCGATTTGGGACTTTCCCAAGAGACCCAGTACTTC.

V is TRBV5-1 and J is TRBJ2-1, with 7 bases lining up with TRBD2. Losses at the gene ends were 4 bases for V and 0 bases for J; bases not matched to a gene: 4. This CDR3 has 15 amino acids. CDR1 is SGHRS, CDR2 YFSETQ, per germline. The CDR3 spells CASSPGGASYNEQFF. The CDR3 DNA follows: TGCGCCAGCAGCCCGGGGGGAGCCTCCTACAATGAGCAGTTCTTC.

J is TRBJ2-2 and V is TRBV18; TRBD2 aligns across 9 bases. The CDR3 extends over 16 amino acids. V lost 1 base, J lost 1 base, and 1 base stayed unmatched. Germline-derived CDR1 and CDR2 are KGHSH and LQKENI. This CDR3 reads CASSPQLAGNTGELFF. The CDR3 nucleotides are TGTGCCAGCTCACCACAACTAGCGGGGAACACCGGGGAGCTGTTTTTT.

The chain recombines TRBV25-1 with TRBJ1-5, with D unresolved. The CDR3 has 12 amino acids. Germline lookup yields CDR1 MGHDK and CDR2 SYGVNS. V gave up 4 bases and J gave up 6 bases, with 7 bases separating them. The CDR3 here is CASSAGGQPQHF. In DNA, the CDR3 is TGTGCCAGCAGTGCGGGAGGTCAGCCCCAGCATTTT. Full variable domain (outside the CDR3, taken from reference TRBV25-1 and TRBJ1-5): EADIYQTPRYLVIGTGKKITLECSQTMGHDKMYWYQQDPGMELHLIHYSYGVNSTEKGDLSSESTVSRIRTEHFPLTLESARPSHTSQYLCASSAGGQPQHFGDGTRLSIL.

The genes are TRBV20-1 and TRBJ2-3, with a tentative D call TRBD1 (5 bases). This CDR3 spans 15 amino acids. Germline values: CDR1 DFQATT, CDR2 SNEGSKA (reference sequence). V was pared by 3 bases and J by 4 bases, with 17 bases between. This CDR3 reads CSASTGFPRADTQYF. CDR3 sequence (DNA): TGCAGTGCTAGTACAGGTTTTCCTCGTGCAGATACGCAGTATTTT.

V gene TRBV30 combines with J gene TRBJ2-7, with D possibly TRBD2 on 7 matching bases. V dropped 2 bases and J dropped 4 bases, with 12 bases sitting between them. From germline, CDR1 is GTSNPN and CDR2 SVGIG (reference sequence). The CDR3 spans 13 residues. CDR3 nucleotides: TGTGCCTGGAGTAAGGGGGAGGGTTACGAGCAGTACGTC. It codes for CAWSKGEGYEQYV.